A single sample gave rise to the 5 T cell receptor beta chains below, sequenced in a study of blood T cell repertoires in COVID-19. Generated by immunoSEQ multiplex PCR, the TCRdb table keeps only in-frame clones and is missing some. The table records about 130,000 clones, roughly 90% of them present only once. The material sequenced was PBMCs or T cells enriched from blood (not recorded which). The receptors were gathered from a woman in her forties or fifties who had recovered from COVID-19.

DNA of the CDR3: TGTGCCAGCAGCCACTCCCTCACAGATACGCAGTATTTT. Protein product: CASSHSLTDTQYF. The chain is built from TRBV3-1 (or the pseudogene TRBV3-2) and TRBJ2-3; D is unresolved. The germline V gene has CDR1 LGHDT and CDR2 YNNKEL (reference sequence). V was shortened by 3 bases and J by 2 bases, with 6 bases between the two germline ends. This CDR3 comprises 13 residues.

The genes are TRBV3-1 (or the pseudogene TRBV3-2) and TRBJ2-4; D is possibly TRBD2 (6 bases). The germline gives CDR1 LGHDT, CDR2 YNNKEL (reference sequence). The ends were cut back, 2 bases at V and 0 bases at J, with 11 bases in the middle. The CDR3 length is 16 residues. Written as DNA, the CDR3 is TGTGCCAGCAGCCAAAGACTAGGGTTAGCCAAAAACATTCAGTACTTC. This sequence encodes CASSQRLGLAKNIQYF.

This clone was detected only a few times. This chain links TRBV6-5 with TRBJ1-2, with TRBD1 as a possible D gene (6 bases). The CDR3 runs 15 residues. Per the germline V gene, CDR1 is MNHEY and CDR2 is SVGAGI. Between the trimmed V and J ends, which lost 6 bases and 5 bases, there was a span of 19 bases. CDR3 in DNA: TGTGCCAGCAGGCATAGGGGGAGGGGCGATTATGGCTACACCTTC. It is translated as CASRHRGRGDYGYTF.

The DNA of the CDR3 is TGTGCCAGCAGCCAACCAGGGTTAGATGGCTACACCTTC. This sequence encodes CASSQPGLDGYTF. The chain carries TRBV3-1 (or the pseudogene TRBV3-2) and TRBJ1-2; a weak D match, TRBD1 (5 bases). V shed 2 bases and J shed 6 bases, with 10 bases lying between them. CDR3 length: 13 amino acids. CDR1 is LGHDT and CDR2 is YNNKEL in the germline V gene (reference sequence).

This chain joins TRBV5-4 and TRBJ2-1; the match to TRBD1 covers 12 bases. The CDR3 sequence is 15 residues long. The germline V gene has CDR1 SGHNT and CDR2 YYREEE (reference sequence). The J segment lost 7 bases and the V segment lost 4 bases, leaving 6 bases of the junction unmatched. In DNA form, the CDR3 reads TGTGCCAGCAGCCGGGGACAGGGGGCGGGTAATGAGCAGTTCTTC. Translated, it gives CASSRGQGAGNEQFF.